The sequence of this TCR beta chain was determined in a study of shared clonotypes between healthy human individuals. General observations from the study: The study's rarefaction showed incomplete sorted-subset sequencing despite large depth.

CDR1 and CDR2 (germline): SEHNR, FQNEAQ (reference sequence). The V end was cut by 0 bases, the J end by 5 bases, with 18 bases between. The CDR3 length is 17 residues. As for this clone: Its target is unknown.

The protocol was immunoSEQ multiplex PCR, while the TCRdb copy is restricted to in-frame clones and leaves out a portion. The profile shows roughly 500,000 clones, 96% of them singletons. The clonotype originates from a woman aged 30 to 39 in good health. V and J are TRBV7-9 and TRBJ2-3, with D unresolved. Sample: naive CD4+ T cells sorted from blood. Noted subset: CD45RA+ positively selected. The CDR3 is CASSLASGNKALDTQYF. The DNA of the CDR3 is TGTGCCAGCAGCTTAGCCTCAGGAAACAAGGCATTAGATACGCAGTATTTT.